Here is one TCR beta chain with its context. The record originates from a study of technical replicates of blood from a handful of donors. Profiled with immunoSEQ multiplex PCR; TCRdb holds only in-frame clones, not every one. The sample lists around 80,000 clones, about 98% occurring once. The germline V gene has CDR1 SGHVS and CDR2 FQNEAQ. V was clipped by 1 base and J by 1 base; unmatched bases: 9. The CDR3 totals 18 residues. The source material was T cells isolated from PBMCs. V and J are TRBV7-8 and TRBJ2-3; TRBD2 matches at 9 bases. This receptor was identified in a human donor in good health. The chain's CDR3 is CASSLGPGVAGGTDTQYF. As DNA, the CDR3 is TGTGCCAGCAGCTTAGGACCAGGGGTAGCGGGAGGCACAGATACGCAGTATTTT. The variable domain in full, completed from reference TRBV7-8 and TRBJ2-3, reads GAGVSQSPRYKVAKRGQDVALRCDPISGHVSLFWYQQALGQGPEFLTYFQNEAQLDKSGLPSDRFFAERPEGSVSTLKIQRTQQEDSAVYLCASSLGPGVAGGTDTQYFGPGTRLTVL.